This T cell receptor beta chain was obtained from a study of blood T cell repertoires in COVID-19. Looked up from germline, CDR1 is DFQATT and CDR2 is SNEGSKA (reference sequence). This CDR3 has 17 residues. Unmatched junction bases numbered 11, after V lost 3 bases and J lost 0 bases. Sequencing was performed with immunoSEQ multiplex PCR; in TCRdb, only in-frame clones are kept and a portion is missing. The table lists 35,000 to 50,000 clones, nearly 90% of them singletons. The chain uses TRBV20-1 and TRBJ2-7; 10 bases match TRBD2. This clonotype was obtained from a man in his fifties or sixties with acute or convalescent COVID-19. The sequenced sample was peripheral blood. The CDR3 bases are TGCAGTGCTAGTAGGGCTAGCGGGGGAACGAGCTCCTACGAGCAGTACTTC. Translated, it gives CSASRASGGTSSYEQYF.